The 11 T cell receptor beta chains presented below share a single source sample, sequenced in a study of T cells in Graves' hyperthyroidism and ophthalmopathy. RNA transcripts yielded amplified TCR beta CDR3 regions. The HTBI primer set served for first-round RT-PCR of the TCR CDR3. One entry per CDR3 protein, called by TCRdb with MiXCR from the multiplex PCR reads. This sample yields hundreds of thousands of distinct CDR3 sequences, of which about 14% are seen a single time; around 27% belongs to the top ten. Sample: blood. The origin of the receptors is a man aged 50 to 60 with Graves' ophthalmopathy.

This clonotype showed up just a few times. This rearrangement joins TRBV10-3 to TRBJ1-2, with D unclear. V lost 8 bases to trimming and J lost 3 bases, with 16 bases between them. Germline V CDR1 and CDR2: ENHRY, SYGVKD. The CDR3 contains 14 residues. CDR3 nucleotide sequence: TGTGCCATCCAACAGTCGGGAGCAGACTATGGCTACACCTTC. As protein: CAIQQSGADYGYTF.

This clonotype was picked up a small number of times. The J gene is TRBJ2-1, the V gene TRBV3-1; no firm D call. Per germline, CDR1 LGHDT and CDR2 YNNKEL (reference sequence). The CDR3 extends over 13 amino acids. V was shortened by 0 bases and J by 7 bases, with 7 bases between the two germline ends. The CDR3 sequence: CASSQDLGNEQFF. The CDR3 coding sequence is TGTGCCAGCAGCCAAGACTTGGGGAATGAGCAGTTCTTC.

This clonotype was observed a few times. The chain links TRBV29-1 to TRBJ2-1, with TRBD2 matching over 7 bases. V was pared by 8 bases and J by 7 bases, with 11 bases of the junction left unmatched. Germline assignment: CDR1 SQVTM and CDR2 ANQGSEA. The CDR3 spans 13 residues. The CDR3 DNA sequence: TGCAGCACCCTGGGGCTAGCGGTAAATGAGCAGTTCTTC. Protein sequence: CSTLGLAVNEQFF.

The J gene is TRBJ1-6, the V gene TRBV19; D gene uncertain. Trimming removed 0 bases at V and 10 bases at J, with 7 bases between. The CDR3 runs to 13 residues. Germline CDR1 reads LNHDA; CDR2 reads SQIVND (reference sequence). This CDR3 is CASSIDETSPLHF. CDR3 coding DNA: TGTGCCAGTAGTATAGATGAGACGTCACCCCTCCACTTT.

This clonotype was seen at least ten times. The chain's CDR3 is CASSSPNEQFF. CDR3 coding DNA: TGTGCCAGCAGCTCTCCCAATGAGCAGTTCTTC. V usage is TRBV5-5 and J usage is TRBJ2-1; D gene uncertain. Per germline, CDR1 SGHKS and CDR2 YYEKEE (reference sequence). The CDR3 extends over 11 amino acids. The V end lost 3 bases, the J end lost 6 bases, and 4 bases lay between the germline ends.

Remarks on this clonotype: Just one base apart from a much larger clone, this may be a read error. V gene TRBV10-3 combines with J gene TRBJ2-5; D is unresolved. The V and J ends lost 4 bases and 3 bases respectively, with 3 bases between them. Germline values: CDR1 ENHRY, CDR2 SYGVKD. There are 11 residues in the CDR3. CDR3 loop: CAISGEETQYF. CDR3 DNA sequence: TGTGCCATCAGTGGAGAAGAGACCCAGTACTTC.

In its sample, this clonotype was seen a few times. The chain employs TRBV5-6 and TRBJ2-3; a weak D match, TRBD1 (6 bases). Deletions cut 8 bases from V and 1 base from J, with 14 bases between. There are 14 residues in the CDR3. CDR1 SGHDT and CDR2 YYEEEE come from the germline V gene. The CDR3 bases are TGTGCCAGTAGTGTGGGGGCTGGCACAGATACGCAGTATTTT. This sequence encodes CASSVGAGTDTQYF.

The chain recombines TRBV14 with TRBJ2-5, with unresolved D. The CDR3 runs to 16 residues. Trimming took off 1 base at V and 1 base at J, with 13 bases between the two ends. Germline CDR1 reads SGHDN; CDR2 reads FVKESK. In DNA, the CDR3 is TGTGCCAGCAGCCAAGCACCTGGCACCGGCCAAGAGACCCAGTACTTC. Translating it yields CASSQAPGTGQETQYF. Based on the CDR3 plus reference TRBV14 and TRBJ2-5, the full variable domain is EAGVTQFPSHSVIEKGQTVTLRCDPISGHDNLYWYRRVMGKEIKFLLHFVKESKQDESGMPNNRFLAERTGGTYSTLKVQPAELEDSGVYFCASSQAPGTGQETQYFGPGTRLLVL.

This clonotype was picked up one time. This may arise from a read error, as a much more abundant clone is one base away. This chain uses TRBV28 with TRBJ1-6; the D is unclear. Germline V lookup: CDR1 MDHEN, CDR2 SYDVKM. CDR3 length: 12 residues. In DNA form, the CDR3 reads TGTGCCAGCAGTTCCTTAAATTCACCCCCCCACTTT. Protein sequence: CASSSLNSPPHF.

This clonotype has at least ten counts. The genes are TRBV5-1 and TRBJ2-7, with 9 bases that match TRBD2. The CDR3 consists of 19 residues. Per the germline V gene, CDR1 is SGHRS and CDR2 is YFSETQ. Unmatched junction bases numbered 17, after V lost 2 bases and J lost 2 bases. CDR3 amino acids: CASSFDRTSARRAPYEQYF. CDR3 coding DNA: TGCGCCAGCAGCTTTGACCGGACTAGCGCACGGAGAGCCCCCTACGAGCAGTACTTC.

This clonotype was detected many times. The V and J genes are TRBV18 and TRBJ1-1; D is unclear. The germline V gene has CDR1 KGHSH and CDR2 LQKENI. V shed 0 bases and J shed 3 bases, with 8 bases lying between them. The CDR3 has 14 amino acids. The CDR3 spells CASSPPSRDTEAFF. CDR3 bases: TGTGCCAGCTCACCACCGTCGAGGGACACTGAAGCTTTCTTT.